This TCR beta chain was profiled in a study of cytomegalovirus exposure and HLA in healthy donors. Points from the study as a whole: Both high specificity and high sensitivity reportedly marked the classifier's diagnosis of cytomegalovirus status. Confirmation in vitro established that three CMV-associated chains were specific for CMV antigens. HLA alleles showed associations with approximately 15,000 TCR beta sequences in a later analysis, at a 0.05 false discovery rate. Some TCR beta chains (164 of them) were listed as cytomegalovirus-associated.

Primers included in the PCR were 60 Vbeta and 13 Jbeta primers. TCRdb's copy holds only in-frame clones and misses some; the assay was immunoSEQ multiplex PCR. The repertoire holds about 130,000 clones, with 74% as singletons. Worth noting for this clone: Its antigen is not identified.

Germline CDR1 and CDR2: SGDLS and YYNGEE. This CDR3 contains 14 residues. The V end lost 4 bases, the J end lost 2 bases, and 13 bases lay between the germline ends. This sequence was found in a man younger than 35 in good health and CMV-seropositive. The V gene is TRBV9, the J gene TRBJ2-7; the D gene is possibly TRBD2 (6 bases). Sequencing used PBMCs. CDR3 nucleotides: TGTGCCAGCAGCTCATCCCCGGGGGCCTACGAGCAGTACTTC. Translation gives CASSSSPGAYEQYF.